Below, one T cell receptor beta chain is given with its context. Its target is not known. TCRdb's copy holds only in-frame clones and misses some; the assay was immunoSEQ multiplex PCR. This table holds roughly 120,000 clones, 94% found once. The data stem from a study of T cell responses to AZD1222 COVID-19 vaccine. Study results and caveats: Researchers report vaccine-associated CD4 TCRs spanning spike, with dominance at 160-218 and 743-854. Repertoire sampling was restricted to post-peak T cell response timepoints. AZD1222 recipients seropositive at baseline numbered only five or six. Unmutated variant regions are reportedly targeted by nearly half of spike-specific TCRs.

The specimen was peripheral blood, collected on day 0 of AZD1222 vaccination. This TCR came from an adult in good health.

The CDR3 coding sequence is TGTGCCAGCAGCGTACAGGACCCGCCAGATACGCAGTATTTT. It specifies CASSVQDPPDTQYF. The chain employs TRBV9 and TRBJ2-3; D gene uncertain. This CDR3 comprises 14 residues. Germline loops: CDR1 SGDLS, CDR2 YYNGEE. Trimming took off 1 base at V and 4 bases at J, with 10 bases between the two ends.